This record looks at one T cell receptor (beta chain) sequence and its context. Other DNA variants within this sample encode the same CDR3. The source of the sample is a study of blood T cell repertoires in COVID-19. Turning to the study itself: Spain, Italy and the United States supplied samples that represented acute and convalescent COVID-19. PBMCs, B-cell-depleted T cells, or T cells were the source of the cDNA or gDNA that made up the material.

Germline V gene sequence: CDR1 LGHDT, CDR2 YNNKEL (reference sequence). Trimming removed 4 bases at V and 5 bases at J, with 8 bases between. This CDR3 has 12 residues. Data came from immunoSEQ multiplex PCR; TCRdb stores just in-frame clones and leaves some out. The profile shows around 200,000 clones, about nine tenths of them singletons. Sequencing input: PBMCs or T cells enriched from blood (not recorded which). This TCR was recovered from a woman in her forties or fifties in a cohort exposed to, infected with or recovered from COVID-19 (not recorded which). The chain joins TRBV3-1 (or the pseudogene TRBV3-2) to TRBJ1-1; D unclear. The CDR3: CASSRTGTEAFF. The CDR3 nucleotides read TGTGCCAGCAGCCGGACGGGGACTGAAGCTTTCTTT.